This T cell receptor (beta chain) was obtained from a study of T cell clones after liver transplantation. Turning to the study itself: A pre-transplant mixed lymphocyte reaction with TCRbeta sequencing defined graft-donor-reactive clones followed in post-transplant blood. Standard immunosuppression, with no induction, continued until 12-24 months after transplant. Study conclusions and caveats: Graft donor-reactive T cells possibly entered the graft instead of undergoing deletion.

Germline loops: CDR1 SGDLS, CDR2 YYNGEE. The CDR3 is 15 amino acids. Trimming left V 1 base short and J 2 bases short, with 9 bases between. The method was immunoSEQ multiplex PCR; TCRdb's version includes in-frame clones alone and lacks a portion of them. The table shows around 60,000 clones, with 70% to 75% occurring only once. Of note for this clone: The antigen is not known.

This sequence originates from a human donor who received a liver transplant. The chain uses TRBV9 and TRBJ2-2; unclear D gene. The sequencing used CD4+ T cells from blood, collected before liver transplant. The CDR3 region is CASSVMSPNTGELFF. The DNA of the CDR3 is TGTGCCAGCAGCGTAATGTCCCCAAACACCGGGGAGCTGTTTTTT.